Listed below are T cell receptor beta chains from one sample, sequenced in a study of blood T cell repertoires in COVID-19. Profiled with immunoSEQ multiplex PCR; TCRdb holds only in-frame clones, not every one. The repertoire holds about half a million clones, with approximately 86% as singletons. Sequenced material: PBMCs or T cells enriched from blood (not recorded which). These receptors were obtained from a woman aged 55-69 years who had recovered from COVID-19. Both conserved end residues are part of each CDR3. D genes are given only for firm matches. Size values are once, few and many counts, or a class for expanded clones, and some rows have none.

cdr3_nt: TGTGCCAGCAGCGCAAGCCAGGGACAAGGACGTGGCGGGGAGCTGTTTTTT; cdr3_aa: CASSASQGQGRGGELFF; d_call: .; v_call: TRBV9; clone_size: .; j_call: TRBJ2-2
cdr3_nt: TGTGCCAGCAGCTCCCGACAGGGAGGAGAAAAACTGTTTTTT; cdr3_aa: CASSSRQGGEKLFF; d_call: TRBD1; v_call: TRBV7-2; clone_size: .; j_call: TRBJ1-4
cdr3_nt: TGTGCCAGCAGCCCCTACGATTCACCCCTCCACTTT; cdr3_aa: CASSPYDSPLHF; d_call: .; v_call: TRBV7-2; clone_size: .; j_call: TRBJ1-6
cdr3_nt: TGTGCCAGCAGCGAGGGCCACTCCGACCCGACAGATACGCAGTATTTT; cdr3_aa: CASSEGHSDPTDTQYF; d_call: .; v_call: TRBV2; clone_size: .; j_call: TRBJ2-3
cdr3_nt: TGTGCCAGCAGCTTAAGGGGACTTACCGCGTCACCCCTCCACTTT; cdr3_aa: CASSLRGLTASPLHF; d_call: .; v_call: TRBV7-9; clone_size: few; j_call: TRBJ1-6
cdr3_nt: TGTGCCAGCAGAAGCCCTCAATTCGGTGAAAAACTGTTTTTT; cdr3_aa: CASRSPQFGEKLFF; d_call: .; v_call: TRBV28; clone_size: .; j_call: TRBJ1-4
cdr3_nt: TGTGCCTGGATCTCCCGGGACTCCTACGAGCAGTACTTC; cdr3_aa: CAWISRDSYEQYF; d_call: .; v_call: TRBV30; clone_size: .; j_call: TRBJ2-7
cdr3_nt: TGCGCCAGCAGCCAACGGACAGGGTTCCCCGGGGAGCTGTTTTTT; cdr3_aa: CASSQRTGFPGELFF; d_call: TRBD1; v_call: TRBV4-1; clone_size: .; j_call: TRBJ2-2
cdr3_nt: TGTGCCAGCAGCCCAAAGGGCAGGGGCTGGGAGAACACCGGGGAGCTGTTTTTT; cdr3_aa: CASSPKGRGWENTGELFF; d_call: .; v_call: TRBV11-3; clone_size: once; j_call: TRBJ2-2
cdr3_nt: TGCGCCAGCAGCCAAGGTCCCGGGACAGGGAATCAGCCCCAGCATTTT; cdr3_aa: CASSQGPGTGNQPQHF; d_call: TRBD1; v_call: TRBV4-1; clone_size: .; j_call: TRBJ1-5
cdr3_nt: TGTGCCAGCAGTTTACAACATAGCGGGGGGCGAAACAATGAGCAGTTCTTC; cdr3_aa: CASSLQHSGGRNNEQFF; d_call: TRBD2; v_call: TRBV27; clone_size: .; j_call: TRBJ2-1
cdr3_nt: TGTGCCAGCAGCCCCTCAGTGAGGTGGGAGCAGTTCTTC; cdr3_aa: CASSPSVRWEQFF; d_call: .; v_call: TRBV7-2; clone_size: .; j_call: TRBJ2-1
cdr3_nt: TGTGCCAGCAGCTTAGTCCCAGCTAACTATGGCTACACCTTC; cdr3_aa: CASSLVPANYGYTF; d_call: .; v_call: TRBV7-9; clone_size: .; j_call: TRBJ1-2
cdr3_nt: TGTGCCACCAGTGAGACAGGGAACTATGGCTACACCTTC; cdr3_aa: CATSETGNYGYTF; d_call: TRBD1; v_call: TRBV24-1; clone_size: .; j_call: TRBJ1-2
cdr3_nt: TGCGCCAGCAGCTTGGCACAGCTTTCTGGTTATGGCTACACCTTC; cdr3_aa: CASSLAQLSGYGYTF; d_call: .; v_call: TRBV5-1; clone_size: .; j_call: TRBJ1-2
cdr3_nt: TGTGCCAGCAGCTTGTCAGCGGGGGGGCGGTACAATGAGCAGTTCTTC; cdr3_aa: CASSLSAGGRYNEQFF; d_call: TRBD2; v_call: TRBV7-8; clone_size: .; j_call: TRBJ2-1
cdr3_nt: TGTGCCACCAGGGAAGCACTCGACAGTACCTACGAGCAGTACTTC; cdr3_aa: CATREALDSTYEQYF; d_call: .; v_call: TRBV15; clone_size: .; j_call: TRBJ2-7
cdr3_nt: TGTGCCAGCAGCCAAGGGAGCCAAAACTATGGCTACACCTTC; cdr3_aa: CASSQGSQNYGYTF; d_call: .; v_call: TRBV3-1/TRBV3-2; clone_size: .; j_call: TRBJ1-2
cdr3_nt: TGCGCCAGCAGCTTGGTAGCGGGGGGGTTTAATGAGCAGTTCTTC; cdr3_aa: CASSLVAGGFNEQFF; d_call: TRBD2; v_call: TRBV5-1; clone_size: .; j_call: TRBJ2-1
cdr3_nt: TGTGCCAGCAGCCAAAGCTACTCTGGAAACACCATATATTTT; cdr3_aa: CASSQSYSGNTIYF; d_call: .; v_call: TRBV3-1/TRBV3-2; clone_size: .; j_call: TRBJ1-3
cdr3_nt: TGTGCCAGCACTTATATAGCCAGCAACAATGAGCAGTTCTTC; cdr3_aa: CASTYIASNNEQFF; d_call: .; v_call: TRBV6-5; clone_size: .; j_call: TRBJ2-1
cdr3_nt: TGTGCCAGTAGTATGGGACAGCTCGGGGCCAACGTCCTGACTTTC; cdr3_aa: CASSMGQLGANVLTF; d_call: TRBD1; v_call: TRBV19; clone_size: .; j_call: TRBJ2-6
cdr3_nt: TGCGCCAGCAGTGAGTATACAGGTCCCTACGAGCAGTACTTC; cdr3_aa: CASSEYTGPYEQYF; d_call: .; v_call: TRBV10-1; clone_size: few; j_call: TRBJ2-7
cdr3_nt: TGTGCCAGCAGCCAAGGGCAAGGCGGAAATGAGCAGTTCTTC; cdr3_aa: CASSQGQGGNEQFF; d_call: .; v_call: TRBV3-1/TRBV3-2; clone_size: .; j_call: TRBJ2-1
cdr3_nt: TGTGCCAGTAGTACAGGACTAGGCTCACCCACTAGCACAGATACGCAGTATTTT; cdr3_aa: CASSTGLGSPTSTDTQYF; d_call: TRBD2; v_call: TRBV19; clone_size: .; j_call: TRBJ2-3
cdr3_nt: TGTGCCAGCAGCTTTCGGACAAGGAGCTCTGGAAACACCATATATTTT; cdr3_aa: CASSFRTRSSGNTIYF; d_call: .; v_call: TRBV13; clone_size: .; j_call: TRBJ1-3
cdr3_nt: TGTGCCAGCAGTGAAGGGAGGACAGCCCCTAATGAAAAACTGTTTTTT; cdr3_aa: CASSEGRTAPNEKLFF; d_call: .; v_call: TRBV6-1; clone_size: few; j_call: TRBJ1-4
cdr3_nt: TGTGCCAGCAGTGACCACGGCGGCCAAGAGACCCAGTACTTC; cdr3_aa: CASSDHGGQETQYF; d_call: .; v_call: TRBV6-4; clone_size: .; j_call: TRBJ2-5
cdr3_nt: TGCGCCAGCAGCTCGGACAGGGCGAACACCGGGGAGCTGTTTTTT; cdr3_aa: CASSSDRANTGELFF; d_call: TRBD1; v_call: TRBV5-1; clone_size: .; j_call: TRBJ2-2
cdr3_nt: TGTGCCAGTTCAGAGAGGATACCGGGAGGCTACACCTTC; cdr3_aa: CASSERIPGGYTF; d_call: .; v_call: TRBV2; clone_size: .; j_call: TRBJ1-2
cdr3_nt: TGTGCCAGCAGCGCCAGGGGTGGCGAGCAGTTCTTC; cdr3_aa: CASSARGGEQFF; d_call: .; v_call: TRBV9; clone_size: .; j_call: TRBJ2-1
cdr3_nt: TGTGCCAGTAGTATCGGACAGGGAACCTACAATGAGCAGTTCTTC; cdr3_aa: CASSIGQGTYNEQFF; d_call: TRBD1; v_call: TRBV19; clone_size: .; j_call: TRBJ2-1
cdr3_nt: TGTGCCAGCAGGCCCGGGACAGGCAGCGAATCACCCCTCCACTTT; cdr3_aa: CASRPGTGSESPLHF; d_call: TRBD1; v_call: TRBV2; clone_size: .; j_call: TRBJ1-6
cdr3_nt: TGTGCCAGCAGTTTGAGGATCACAGATACGCAGTATTTT; cdr3_aa: CASSLRITDTQYF; d_call: .; v_call: TRBV12-3/TRBV12-4; clone_size: .; j_call: TRBJ2-3
cdr3_nt: TGTGCCAGCAGCTCAGGACAGGGTGGGGCCAACGTCCTGACTTTC; cdr3_aa: CASSSGQGGANVLTF; d_call: TRBD1; v_call: TRBV7-6; clone_size: .; j_call: TRBJ2-6
cdr3_nt: TGTGCCAGCAGCTCCAGCCCGACAGGTCGCACTGGAAACACCATATATTTT; cdr3_aa: CASSSSPTGRTGNTIYF; d_call: .; v_call: TRBV7-9; clone_size: once; j_call: TRBJ1-3
cdr3_nt: TGTGCCAGCAGGGGGGCCCGCCAGGGGCCCCAGCATTTT; cdr3_aa: CASRGARQGPQHF; d_call: .; v_call: TRBV2; clone_size: .; j_call: TRBJ1-5
cdr3_nt: TGTGCCAGCAGCGCGGGGACAGTTTATAATTCACCCCTCCACTTT; cdr3_aa: CASSAGTVYNSPLHF; d_call: TRBD1; v_call: TRBV9; clone_size: .; j_call: TRBJ1-6
cdr3_nt: TGTGCCAGCAGCTTATTCCCCGAGGCCACTAGCACAGATACGCAGTATTTT; cdr3_aa: CASSLFPEATSTDTQYF; d_call: .; v_call: TRBV11-2; clone_size: .; j_call: TRBJ2-3
cdr3_nt: TGTGCCTGGACCGAACAGATGAACACTGAAGCTTTCTTT; cdr3_aa: CAWTEQMNTEAFF; d_call: .; v_call: TRBV30; clone_size: .; j_call: TRBJ1-1
cdr3_nt: TGTGCCAGCAAAAAGGGAGGTGAAGCTTTCTTT; cdr3_aa: CASKKGGEAFF; d_call: .; v_call: TRBV12-3/TRBV12-4; clone_size: .; j_call: TRBJ1-1
cdr3_nt: TGTGCCAGCAGTTTTGCGGGGGGCCATGGCTACACCTTC; cdr3_aa: CASSFAGGHGYTF; d_call: .; v_call: TRBV28; clone_size: .; j_call: TRBJ1-2